This TCR beta chain comes out of a study of T cell responses to AZD1222 COVID-19 vaccine. TCRdb keeps only in-frame clones here, not all; method: immunoSEQ multiplex PCR. The table has over 45,000 clones, 75% to 90% seen once. Turning to this clone: Its antigen remains unknown.

Study outcomes and limitations: Only a handful of individuals given AZD1222 were seropositive at baseline. Spike-specific TCR breadth rose after two AZD1222 doses, and depth rose as well. Close to half of all spike-specific TCRs reportedly target regions of the variants that are unmutated. Donors in the cohort were predominantly white British and more often female, and clonal diversity was possibly underestimated.

This TCR came from an adult who received the AZD1222 COVID-19 vaccine. Sequenced material: peripheral blood, taken 28 days after the second AZD1222 dose.

The CDR3 DNA sequence: TGTGCCATCACGGGGACTGGGGCCAACGTCCTGACTTTC. This encodes CAITGTGANVLTF. This sequence joins TRBV10-3 and TRBJ2-6, with a possible D match to TRBD2 (5 bases). The CDR3 totals 13 residues. Germline CDR1 and CDR2: ENHRY and SYGVKD. Trimming stripped 7 bases from V and 2 bases from J, with 6 bases between.